This entry features one TCR beta chain sequence. Antigen: not known. The source of the sample is a study of T cell responses to AZD1222 COVID-19 vaccine. Study-level results: No day 14 peak samples; only post-peak repertoires were characterized.

V shed 8 bases and J shed 4 bases, with 5 bases lying between them. The CDR3 is made up of 10 amino acids. Only in-frame clones appear in the TCRdb table, and some are missing; sequencing was by immunoSEQ multiplex PCR. The sample holds about 140,000 clones, about 92% seen once. The V call is TRBV12-3 or TRBV12-4, the J call TRBJ2-5; D gene unclear. This TCR was sampled from an adult in good health. This specimen consisted of peripheral blood, obtained on day 0 of AZD1222 vaccination. CDR3 nucleotides: TGTGCCAGCTCAGGAGAGACCCAGTACTTC. Its protein is CASSGETQYF.